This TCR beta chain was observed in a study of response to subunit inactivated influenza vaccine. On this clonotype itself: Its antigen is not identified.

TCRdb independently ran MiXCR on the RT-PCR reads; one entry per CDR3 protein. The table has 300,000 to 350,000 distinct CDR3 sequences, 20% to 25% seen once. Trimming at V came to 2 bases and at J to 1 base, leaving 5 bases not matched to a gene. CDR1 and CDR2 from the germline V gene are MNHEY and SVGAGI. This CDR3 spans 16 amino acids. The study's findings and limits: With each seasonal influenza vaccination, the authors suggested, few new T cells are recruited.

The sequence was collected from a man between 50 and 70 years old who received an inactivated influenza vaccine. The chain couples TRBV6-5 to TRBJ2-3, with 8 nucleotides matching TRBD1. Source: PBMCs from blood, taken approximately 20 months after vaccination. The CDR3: CASSYLTGDRTDTQYF. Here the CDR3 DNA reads TGTGCCAGCAGTTACCTGACAGGGGATCGCACAGATACGCAGTATTTT.